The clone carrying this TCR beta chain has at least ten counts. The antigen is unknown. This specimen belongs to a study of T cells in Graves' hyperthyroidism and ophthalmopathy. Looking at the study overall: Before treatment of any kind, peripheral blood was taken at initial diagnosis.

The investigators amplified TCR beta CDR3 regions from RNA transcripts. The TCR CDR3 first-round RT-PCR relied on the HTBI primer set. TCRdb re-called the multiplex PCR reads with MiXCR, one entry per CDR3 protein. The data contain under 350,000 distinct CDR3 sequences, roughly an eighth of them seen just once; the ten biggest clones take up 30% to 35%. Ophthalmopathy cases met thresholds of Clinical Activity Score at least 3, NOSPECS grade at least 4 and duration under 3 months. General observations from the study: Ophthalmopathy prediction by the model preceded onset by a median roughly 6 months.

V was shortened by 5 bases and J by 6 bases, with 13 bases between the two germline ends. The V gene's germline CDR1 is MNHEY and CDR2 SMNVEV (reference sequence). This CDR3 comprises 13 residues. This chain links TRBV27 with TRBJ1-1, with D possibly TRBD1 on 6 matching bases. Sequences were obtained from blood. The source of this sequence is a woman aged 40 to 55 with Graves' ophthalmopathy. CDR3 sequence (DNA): TGTGCCAGCAGTCTAGGGGGTTGGGCTGAAGCTTTCTTT. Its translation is CASSLGGWAEAFF.